This T cell receptor (beta chain) derives from a study of CD8 T cells in Susac syndrome. TCR beta was sequenced from blood CD8+ and CD4+ T cells. The study used treatment-naive patients who had stable or active relapsing-remitting disease as multiple sclerosis controls. FACS enriched CD8+ TEMRA cells, while bulk CD8+ and CD4+ were negatively isolated. Trimming left V 5 bases short and J 3 bases short, with 11 bases between. Germline lookup yields CDR1 SQVTM and CDR2 ANQGSEA. This CDR3 comprises 13 residues. Reverse transcription of about 0.5 to 1 ug RNA was carried out with random hexamers. The authors amplified TCR beta CDR3 across 54 Vbeta and 13 Jbeta using immunoSEQ multiplex PCR. Via MiXCR, TCRdb re-called the immunoSEQ multiplex PCR reads, giving one row per CDR3 protein. The sample yields 200,000 or so distinct CDR3 sequences, more than 90% seen once.

The sequenced material came from CD4+ T cells from PBMCs. The sequence was obtained from a human donor with multiple sclerosis. The chain has TRBV29-1 and TRBJ1-5; D uncertain. The CDR3 is CSVRTSFNQPQHF. The CDR3 DNA is TGCAGCGTTCGAACCAGCTTCAATCAGCCCCAGCATTTT.